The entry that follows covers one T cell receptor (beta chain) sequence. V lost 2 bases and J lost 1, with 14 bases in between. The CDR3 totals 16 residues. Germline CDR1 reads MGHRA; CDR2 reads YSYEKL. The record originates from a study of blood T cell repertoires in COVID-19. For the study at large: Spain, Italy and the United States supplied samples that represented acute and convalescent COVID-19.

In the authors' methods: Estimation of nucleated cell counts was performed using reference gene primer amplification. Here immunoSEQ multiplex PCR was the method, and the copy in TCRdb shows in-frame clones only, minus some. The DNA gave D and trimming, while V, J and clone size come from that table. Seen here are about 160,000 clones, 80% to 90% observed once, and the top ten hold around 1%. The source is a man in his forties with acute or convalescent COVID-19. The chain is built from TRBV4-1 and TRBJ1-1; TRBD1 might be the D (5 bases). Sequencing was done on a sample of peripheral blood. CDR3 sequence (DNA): TGCGCCAGCAGCCAAAGTTACCTGACAGAGAACACTGAAGCTTTCTTT. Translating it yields CASSQSYLTENTEAFF.